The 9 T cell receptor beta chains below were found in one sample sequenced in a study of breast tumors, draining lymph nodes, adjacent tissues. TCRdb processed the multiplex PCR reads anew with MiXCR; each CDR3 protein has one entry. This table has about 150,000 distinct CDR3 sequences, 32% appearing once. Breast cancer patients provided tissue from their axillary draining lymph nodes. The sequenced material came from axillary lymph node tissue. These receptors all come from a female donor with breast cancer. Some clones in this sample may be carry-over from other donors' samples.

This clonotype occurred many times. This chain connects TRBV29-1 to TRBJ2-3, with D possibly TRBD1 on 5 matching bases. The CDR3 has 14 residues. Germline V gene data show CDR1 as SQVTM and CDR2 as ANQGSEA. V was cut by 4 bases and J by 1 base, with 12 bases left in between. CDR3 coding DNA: TGCAGCGTTGTGAGGACCAGGGGCACAGATACGCAGTATTTT. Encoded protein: CSVVRTRGTDTQYF.

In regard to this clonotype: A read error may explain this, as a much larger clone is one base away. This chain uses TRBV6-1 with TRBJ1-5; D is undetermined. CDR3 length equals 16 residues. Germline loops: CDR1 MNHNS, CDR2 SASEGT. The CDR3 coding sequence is TGTGCCAGCACCCACCCGCCCACCTTTAGCAATCAGCCCCGGCATTTT. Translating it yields CASTHPPTFSNQPRHF.

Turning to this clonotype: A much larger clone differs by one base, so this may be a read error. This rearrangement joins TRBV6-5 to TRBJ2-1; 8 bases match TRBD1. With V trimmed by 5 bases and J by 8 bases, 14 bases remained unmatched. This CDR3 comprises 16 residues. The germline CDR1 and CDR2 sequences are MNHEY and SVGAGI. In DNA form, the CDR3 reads TGTGCCAGCAGTCACCGAGGACAGGGCAAAGGCTATGAGCAGTTCTTC. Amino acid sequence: CASSHRGQGKGYEQFF.

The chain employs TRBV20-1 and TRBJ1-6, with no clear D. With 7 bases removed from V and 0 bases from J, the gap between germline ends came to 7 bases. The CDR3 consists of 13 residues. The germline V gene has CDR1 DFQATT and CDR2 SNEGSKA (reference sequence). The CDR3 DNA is TGCAGTGTACCGAGCTCCTATAATTCACCCCTCCACTTT. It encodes CSVPSSYNSPLHF.

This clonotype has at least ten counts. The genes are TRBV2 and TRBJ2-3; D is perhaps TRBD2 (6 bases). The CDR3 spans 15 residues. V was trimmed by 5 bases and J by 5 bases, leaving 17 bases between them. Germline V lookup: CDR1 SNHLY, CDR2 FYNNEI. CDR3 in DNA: TGTGCCAGCAGTAAAAGATGGGACTTCAAAGATACGCAGTATTTT. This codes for CASSKRWDFKDTQYF.

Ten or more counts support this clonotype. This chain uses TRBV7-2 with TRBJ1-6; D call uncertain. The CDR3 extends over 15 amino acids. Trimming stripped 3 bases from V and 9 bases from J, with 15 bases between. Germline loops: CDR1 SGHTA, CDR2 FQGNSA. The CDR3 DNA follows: TGTGCCAGCAGCTTTGAGGTAGGAGGGCGTTCACCCCTCCACTTT. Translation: CASSFEVGGRSPLHF. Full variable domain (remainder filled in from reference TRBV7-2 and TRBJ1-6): GAGVSQSPSNKVTEKGKDVELRCDPISGHTALYWYRQSLGQGLEFLIYFQGNSAPDKSGLPSDRFSAERTGGSVSTLTIQRTQQEDSAVYLCASSFEVGGRSPLHFGNGTRLTVT.

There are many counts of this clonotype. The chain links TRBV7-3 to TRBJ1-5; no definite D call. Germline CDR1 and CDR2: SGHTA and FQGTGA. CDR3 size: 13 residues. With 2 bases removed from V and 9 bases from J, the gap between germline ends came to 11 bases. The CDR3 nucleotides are TGTGCCAGCAGCTTATACCTCGGGCGGCCCCAGCATTTT. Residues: CASSLYLGRPQHF.

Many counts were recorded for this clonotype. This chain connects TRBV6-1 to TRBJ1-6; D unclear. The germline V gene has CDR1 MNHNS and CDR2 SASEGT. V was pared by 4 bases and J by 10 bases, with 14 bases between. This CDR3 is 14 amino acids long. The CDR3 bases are TGTGCCAGCAGTGTCGGTACCGAAAACTCACCCCTCCACTTT. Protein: CASSVGTENSPLHF.

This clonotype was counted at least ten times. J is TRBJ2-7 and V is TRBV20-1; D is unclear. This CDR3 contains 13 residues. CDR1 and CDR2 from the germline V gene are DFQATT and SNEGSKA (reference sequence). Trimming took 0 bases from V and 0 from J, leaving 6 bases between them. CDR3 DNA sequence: TGCAGTGCTAGAGAGGGAAACTCCTACGAGCAGTACTTC. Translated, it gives CSAREGNSYEQYF.